This T cell receptor (beta chain) was observed in a study of T-cell memory formation after mild COVID-19. Study-wide results and caveats: CD8+ contracting clones occupied EMRA, while CD4+ ones occupied mainly CM and EM.

CDR1 and CDR2 from the germline V gene are SEHNR and FQNEAQ (reference sequence). Trimming shortened V by 1 base and J by 0 bases, and 9 bases separated the two germline ends. The CDR3 loop spans 15 amino acids. This clonotype appeared a few times. Its antigen remains unknown. The 5'RACE method, run with constant-segment primers, produced TCR alpha and TCR beta cDNA libraries (carrying sample barcodes and UMIs). TCRdb re-analysed the 5' RACE reads in MiXCR, keeping a single row per CDR3 protein. The sample carries about 100,000 distinct CDR3 sequences, roughly 11% recorded once. This chain uses TRBV7-9 with TRBJ1-1; D is undetermined. This clonotype originated in a man aged 18 to 30 who had mild COVID-19 (a few samples of this study predate the infection). Cell type and time point are not known. Sequenced sample: PBMCs or a T cell subset sorted from them (not recorded which). The CDR3 loop reads CASSLEGSMNTEAFF. CDR3 bases: TGTGCCAGCAGCTTAGAGGGCAGCATGAACACTGAAGCTTTCTTT. Full variable domain (rest looked up from reference TRBV7-9 and TRBJ1-1): DTGVSQNPRHKITKRGQNVTFRCDPISEHNRLYWYRQTLGQGPEFLTYFQNEAQLEKSRLLSDRFSAERPKGSFSTLEIQRTEQGDSAMYLCASSLEGSMNTEAFFGQGTRLTVV.